This entry lists 17 T cell receptor beta chains sequenced from one sample in a study of spatial heterogeneity in lung cancer. Specified time point: sample taken at primary tumor resection. TCRdb recomputed calls from the 5' RACE reads with MiXCR, one row per CDR3 protein. This sample has around 9,300 distinct CDR3 sequences, with roughly 5.5% found just once. Their antigens are not known. Study conclusions and caveats: How many expanded intratumoral alpha and beta TCRs were present tracked the tumor mutation count, which was a count of nonsynonymous mutations.

The sample in question was lung tumor tissue, obtained at surgery. The receptors come from a female donor with early-stage non-small cell lung cancer.

This clonotype was picked up many times. The chain uses TRBV20-1 and TRBJ1-5; D possibly corresponds to TRBD1 (6 bases). CDR1 and CDR2 from the germline V gene are DFQATT and SNEGSKA (reference sequence). Trimming stripped 1 base from V and 3 bases from J, with 13 bases between. The CDR3 has 15 amino acids. CDR3 protein: CSARVTDRLNQPQHF. CDR3 nucleotides: TGCAGTGCTAGAGTTACGGACAGACTCAATCAGCCCCAGCATTTT.

This clonotype has ten or more counts. The genes are TRBV18 and TRBJ2-1; tentative D call: TRBD1 (5 bases). CDR3 size: 14 residues. The germline V gene encodes CDR1 KGHSH and CDR2 LQKENI. V was shortened by 3 bases and J by 5 bases, with 11 bases between the two germline ends. CDR3 sequence (DNA): TGTGCCAGCTCACCGTCGGACAATAACAATGAGCAGTTCTTC. This translates into CASSPSDNNNEQFF.

By share of the sample, this clonotype is medium-sized. V and J are TRBV7-8 and TRBJ2-1; 9 positions match TRBD2. The V and J ends lost 7 bases and 5 bases, in that order; junction bases with no gene match: 9. From germline, CDR1 is SGHVS and CDR2 FQNEAQ. There are 15 residues in the CDR3. The chain's CDR3 is CASTGSGGRDNEQFF. The CDR3 DNA reads as TGTGCCAGCACAGGTAGCGGGGGTCGGGACAATGAGCAGTTCTTC.

This clonotype has ten or more counts. This chain uses TRBV12-3 or TRBV12-4 with TRBJ1-1; 7 nucleotides align to TRBD1. The CDR3 is 12 residues long. With V trimmed by 6 bases and J by 9 bases, 7 bases remained unmatched. The CDR3 sequence: CASRPDREKAFF. The CDR3 DNA follows: TGTGCCAGCAGACCCGACAGGGAGAAAGCTTTCTTT.

This clonotype is medium-sized in the sample. The chain has TRBV7-9 and TRBJ1-1; no reliable D call. The CDR3 spans 12 residues. The germline CDR1 and CDR2 sequences are SEHNR and FQNEAQ (reference sequence). The V and J ends lost 5 bases and 2 bases respectively, with 6 bases between them. For the CDR3, the DNA is TGTGCCAGCAGCCTGGAAAACACTGAAGCTTTCTTT. It is translated as CASSLENTEAFF.

The rearrangement links TRBV7-2 to TRBJ2-1, with 9 bases lining up with TRBD2. This CDR3 region has 15 residues. Germline assignment: CDR1 SGHTA and CDR2 FQGNSA. Trimming cost V 6 bases and J 8 bases; bases outside gene matches: 11. Here the CDR3 reads CASRPRLAGLHEQFF. DNA of the CDR3: TGTGCCAGCAGACCCCGGCTAGCGGGATTGCATGAGCAGTTCTTC.

Many counts were recorded for this clonotype. The gene calls are TRBV7-2 and TRBJ2-3; D gene ambiguous. Trimming took off 4 bases at V and 2 bases at J, with 10 bases between the two ends. Germline assignment: CDR1 SGHTA and CDR2 FQGNSA. This CDR3 is built from 14 residues. The CDR3 DNA sequence: TGTGCCAGCAGCTCGATGGGGAACACAGATACGCAGTATTTT. It is translated as CASSSMGNTDTQYF.

The table lists this clonotype with many counts. V gene TRBV28 combines with J gene TRBJ1-2; D gene uncertain. The CDR3 totals 16 residues. Trimming removed 2 bases from V and 2 bases from J, with 15 bases in between. Germline lookup yields CDR1 MDHEN and CDR2 SYDVKM. The CDR3 DNA reads TGTGCCAGCAGTTTAGGCGCAGGTTGGGGAAACTATGGCTACACCTTC. It is translated as CASSLGAGWGNYGYTF.

This clonotype was detected ten times or more. The genes are TRBV14 and TRBJ2-7, with TRBD1 identical over 8 bases. V was clipped by 4 bases and J by 7 bases; unmatched bases: 9. Germline CDR1 is SGHDN and CDR2 is FVKESK. The CDR3 consists of 14 residues. Here the CDR3 DNA reads TGTGCCAGCAGCCTTTTTGGACAGGGCCTGGAGCAGTACTTC. It codes for CASSLFGQGLEQYF. Variable domain in full (rest from reference TRBV14 and TRBJ2-7): EAGVTQFPSHSVIEKGQTVTLRCDPISGHDNLYWYRRVMGKEIKFLLHFVKESKQDESGMPNNRFLAERTGGTYSTLKVQPAELEDSGVYFCASSLFGQGLEQYFGPGTRLTVT.

This clonotype was observed many times. The V and J genes are TRBV11-2 and TRBJ2-1; TRBD2 agrees at 8 bases. Per the germline V gene, CDR1 is SGHAT and CDR2 is FQNNGV. Trimming cost V 10 bases and J 7 bases; bases outside gene matches: 12. CDR3 length: 14 amino acids. The CDR3 here is CATAPAGGQNEQFF. The CDR3 nucleotides are TGTGCCACCGCCCCGGCGGGGGGCCAGAATGAGCAGTTCTTC.

This chain connects TRBV7-2 to TRBJ2-5; the match to TRBD1 covers 9 bases. The CDR3 spans 14 residues. V dropped 5 bases and J dropped 2; count of bases not matched to a gene: 3. Germline assignment: CDR1 SGHTA and CDR2 FQGNSA. The CDR3 is CASSQDRGQETQYF. CDR3 bases: TGTGCCAGCAGCCAAGACAGGGGGCAAGAGACCCAGTACTTC. Together with reference TRBV7-2 and TRBJ2-5, the CDR3 gives the full variable domain: GAGVSQSPSNKVTEKGKDVELRCDPISGHTALYWYRQSLGQGLEFLIYFQGNSAPDKSGLPSDRFSAERTGGSVSTLTIQRTQQEDSAVYLCASSQDRGQETQYFGPGTRLLVL.

This clonotype appeared many times. The V call is TRBV20-1, the J call TRBJ2-5; D gene unclear. From germline, CDR1 is DFQATT and CDR2 SNEGSKA (reference sequence). The CDR3 loop spans 14 amino acids. Written as DNA, the CDR3 is TGCAGCACAGTCCCTGCCACGGTACAAGAGACCCAGTACTTC. Translated: CSTVPATVQETQYF.

This clonotype was seen ten or more times. The CDR3, as DNA: TGTGCCAGCAGCTTAGTGGCCCCCCGGGAGGCTGGAAACACCATATATTTT. Translating gives CASSLVAPREAGNTIYF. This rearrangement joins TRBV7-6 to TRBJ1-3; no clear D gene. Germline values: CDR1 SGHVS, CDR2 FNYEAQ. V was trimmed by 1 base and J by 2 bases, leaving 15 bases between them. The CDR3 is 17 amino acids.

The chain carries TRBV2 and TRBJ2-1; 8 nucleotides match TRBD2. Germline V lookup: CDR1 SNHLY, CDR2 FYNNEI. The CDR3 covers 12 residues. After removal of 11 bases from V and 7 bases from J, the junction contained 7 bases not matched to a gene. The CDR3 DNA reads TGTGCCGGATCTGGACTAGCTAATGAGCAGTTCTTC. This sequence encodes CAGSGLANEQFF.

This clonotype was observed at least ten times. The J gene is TRBJ1-5, the V gene TRBV6-5; 7 positions agree with TRBD1. The V gene end was trimmed by 0 bases and the J gene end by 1 base; junction bases not matched to a gene: 6. This CDR3 is 17 amino acids long. In germline, CDR1 is MNHEY, CDR2 SVGAGI. The CDR3 is CASSYSWDSLSNQPQHF. The CDR3 coding sequence is TGTGCCAGCAGTTACTCGTGGGACAGTCTGAGCAATCAGCCCCAGCATTTT.

This clonotype has at least ten counts. The genes are TRBV7-2 and TRBJ1-1, with D uncertain. With 3 bases removed from V and 1 base from J, the gap between germline ends came to 6 bases. Germline CDR1 is SGHTA and CDR2 is FQGNSA. This CDR3 region has 13 residues. DNA for the CDR3: TGTGCCAGCAGCTTTGGCGGGAACACTGAAGCTTTCTTT. Protein product: CASSFGGNTEAFF.

By its share, this clonotype is medium-sized. The chain combines TRBV6-2 or TRBV6-3 with TRBJ2-7; 8 positions agree with TRBD2. CDR1 is MNHEY and CDR2 is SVGEGT in the germline V gene. The CDR3 has 16 residues. V trimming: 8 bases; J trimming: 6 bases; junction bases outside the gene matches: 18. CDR3 protein: CASSPPQWRGDPEQYF. The CDR3 DNA is TGTGCCAGCTCACCCCCCCAGTGGCGGGGGGACCCCGAGCAGTACTTC.